Listed below are T cell receptor beta chains from one sample, sequenced in a study of Graves' ophthalmopathy and Graves' hyperthyroidism. TCRdb fed the multiplex PCR reads into MiXCR, producing one record per CDR3 protein. The data contain a few hundred thousand distinct CDR3 sequences, roughly 15% of them singletons. The sample comprised peripheral blood. The receptors come from a woman aged 18-30 years with stable Graves' hyperthyroidism. Both conserved end residues are part of each CDR3. D genes are given only for firm matches. Only some rows state a clone size, as once, few, many or a class for expanded clones.

abundance	j_gene	v_gene	d_gene	CDR3aa	CDR3nt
NA	TRBJ2-5	TRBV28	NA	CASSWLPYYQETQYF	TGTGCCAGCAGTTGGCTCCCCTATTACCAAGAGACCCAGTACTTC
many	TRBJ2-7	TRBV4-1	TRBD1	CASSQDRDRGYEQYF	TGCGCCAGCAGCCAAGATCGGGACAGGGGCTACGAGCAGTACTTC
many	TRBJ2-7	TRBV24-1	NA	CATSDTGTSYEQYF	TGTGCCACCAGTGACACCGGGACATCATACGAGCAGTACTTC
many	TRBJ2-7	TRBV20-1	TRBD2	CSASSTSGGYEQYF	TGCAGTGCTAGTTCCACTAGCGGGGGCTACGAGCAGTACTTC
NA	TRBJ2-5	TRBV18	NA	CASSPLGPMFRETQYF	TGTGCCAGCTCACCCTTGGGACCAATGTTTCGGGAGACCCAGTACTTC
NA	TRBJ2-5	TRBV7-9	NA	CASSEPGKETQYF	TGTGCCAGCAGCGAACCAGGGAAAGAGACCCAGTACTTC
few	TRBJ1-1	TRBV12-3/TRBV12-4	NA	CASSARGLKAFF	TGTGCCAGCAGTGCGCGGGGGCTCAAGGCTTTCTTT
many	TRBJ1-5	TRBV3-1	NA	CASSSQGDGNQPQHF	TGTGCCAGCAGTTCACAGGGTGATGGCAATCAGCCCCAGCATTTT
few	TRBJ1-2	TRBV2	NA	CASRGDNGIAGYTF	TGTGCCAGCAGAGGGGACAATGGGATAGCCGGCTACACCTTC
many	TRBJ1-1	TRBV6-5	NA	CASSYRGRVLNTEAFF	TGTGCCAGCAGTTACCGTGGCAGGGTACTGAACACTGAAGCTTTCTTT
NA	TRBJ2-5	TRBV3-1	TRBD2	CASSHQRGKQATQYF	TGTGCCAGCAGCCACCAGCGGGGTAAACAAGCGACCCAGTACTTC
many	TRBJ1-2	TRBV18	NA	CASSPAQALANYGYTF	TGTGCCAGCTCACCAGCCCAGGCCCTAGCTAACTATGGCTACACCTTC
few	TRBJ1-1	TRBV3-1	NA	CASSHPVNTEAFF	TGTGCCAGCAGCCATCCCGTAAACACTGAAGCTTTCTTT
many	TRBJ2-7	TRBV5-1	TRBD2	CASSLGLAGDTYEQYF	TGCGCCAGCAGCTTGGGACTAGCGGGGGACACCTACGAGCAGTACTTC
many	TRBJ1-5	TRBV7-9	NA	CASSLVENQPQHF	TGTGCCAGCAGCCTAGTGGAAAATCAGCCCCAGCATTTT
many	TRBJ2-5	TRBV7-3	NA	CASSPFKETQYF	TGTGCCAGCAGCCCCTTTAAAGAGACCCAGTACTTC
NA	TRBJ2-5	TRBV6-1	TRBD1	CASSGDRGPETQYF	TGTGCCAGCAGTGGGGACAGGGGGCCTGAGACCCAGTACTTC
many	TRBJ1-1	TRBV28	NA	CASSFGGDYDTEAFF	TGTGCCAGCAGTTTCGGAGGGGATTACGACACTGAAGCTTTCTTT
many	TRBJ2-5	TRBV2	NA	CASSFFESTETQYF	TGTGCCAGCAGTTTTTTCGAGTCAACGGAGACCCAGTACTTC
NA	TRBJ1-2	TRBV29-1	TRBD1	CSVGDRGFGYTF	TGCAGCGTGGGCGACAGGGGGTTTGGCTACACCTTC
NA	TRBJ1-1	TRBV19	NA	CASSILGRNTEAFF	TGTGCCAGTAGTATACTCGGCAGGAACACTGAAGCTTTCTTT
many	TRBJ1-5	TRBV6-1	TRBD1	CASSATGMGPQHF	TGTGCCAGCAGTGCGACAGGGATGGGGCCCCAGCATTTT
many	TRBJ2-5	TRBV6-2/TRBV6-3	TRBD1	CASRQGPETQYF	TGTGCCAGCCGACAGGGCCCAGAGACCCAGTACTTC
many	TRBJ2-7	TRBV10-3	NA	CAISEPASLIEQYF	TGTGCCATCAGTGAACCCGCTAGCCTAATTGAGCAGTACTTC
many	TRBJ2-7	TRBV6-1	TRBD1	CASSRQGINTYEQYF	TGTGCCAGCAGCCGACAGGGGATTAATACCTACGAGCAGTACTTC
many	TRBJ2-5	TRBV7-6	TRBD2	CASSLTPSSSGGAGETQYF	TGTGCCAGCAGCTTAACCCCTAGCTCTAGCGGGGGGGCAGGGGAGACCCAGTACTTC
many	TRBJ1-1	TRBV7-3	NA	CASSVRGRRSAFF	TGTGCCAGCAGCGTCAGGGGTAGGAGGTCGGCTTTCTTT
NA	TRBJ2-5	TRBV7-9	TRBD2	CASSVAGGHQETQYF	TGTGCCTCCAGCGTAGCGGGGGGTCACCAAGAGACCCAGTACTTC
many	TRBJ1-5	TRBV6-1	NA	CASSEFRASLSNQPQHF	TGTGCCAGCAGTGAATTCAGGGCAAGCCTAAGCAATCAGCCCCAGCATTTT
many	TRBJ2-7	TRBV20-1	NA	CSASSREVSEQYF	TGCAGTGCTAGTTCCAGGGAGGTCTCCGAGCAGTACTTC
few	TRBJ2-7	TRBV7-2	NA	CASSAQGMTYEQYF	TGTGCCAGCAGCGCGCAGGGGATGACCTACGAGCAGTACTTC
many	TRBJ1-1	TRBV2	NA	CASSGGGLEGFAEAFF	TGTGCCAGCAGCGGGGGGGGATTGGAGGGATTCGCTGAAGCTTTCTTT
many	TRBJ1-5	TRBV6-1	NA	CASRDTSNQPQHF	TGTGCCAGCAGGGACACTAGCAATCAGCCCCAGCATTTT
few	TRBJ2-4	TRBV19	TRBD2	CASSIMGLAGGIAKNIQYF	TGTGCCAGTAGTATAATGGGACTAGCGGGGGGCATAGCCAAAAACATTCAGTACTTC
few	TRBJ1-2	TRBV4-2	NA	CASSQGSGLRGYAF	TGTGCCAGCAGCCAAGGATCGGGGCTGAGAGGCTACGCCTTC
many	TRBJ1-6	TRBV9	NA	CASSVEGRGSPLHF	TGTGCCAGCAGCGTGGAGGGTCGAGGTTCACCCCTCCACTTT
many	TRBJ2-7	TRBV6-4	TRBD1	CASTAWDRSYEQYF	TGTGCCAGCACTGCATGGGACAGGAGCTACGAGCAGTACTTC
NA	TRBJ2-7	TRBV11-2	TRBD2	CASSLVVLAGGLLYEQYF	TGTGCCAGCAGCTTAGTGGTTTTGGCGGGGGGCCTCCTCTACGAGCAGTACTTC
many	TRBJ2-7	TRBV6-1	NA	CASSEQGTTYEQYF	TGTGCCAGCAGTGAACAGGGAACCACCTACGAGCAGTACTTC
NA	TRBJ2-3	TRBV6-2/TRBV6-3	NA	CASSASEPGTQYF	TGTGCCAGCAGTGCGAGCGAGCCGGGTACGCAGTATTTT